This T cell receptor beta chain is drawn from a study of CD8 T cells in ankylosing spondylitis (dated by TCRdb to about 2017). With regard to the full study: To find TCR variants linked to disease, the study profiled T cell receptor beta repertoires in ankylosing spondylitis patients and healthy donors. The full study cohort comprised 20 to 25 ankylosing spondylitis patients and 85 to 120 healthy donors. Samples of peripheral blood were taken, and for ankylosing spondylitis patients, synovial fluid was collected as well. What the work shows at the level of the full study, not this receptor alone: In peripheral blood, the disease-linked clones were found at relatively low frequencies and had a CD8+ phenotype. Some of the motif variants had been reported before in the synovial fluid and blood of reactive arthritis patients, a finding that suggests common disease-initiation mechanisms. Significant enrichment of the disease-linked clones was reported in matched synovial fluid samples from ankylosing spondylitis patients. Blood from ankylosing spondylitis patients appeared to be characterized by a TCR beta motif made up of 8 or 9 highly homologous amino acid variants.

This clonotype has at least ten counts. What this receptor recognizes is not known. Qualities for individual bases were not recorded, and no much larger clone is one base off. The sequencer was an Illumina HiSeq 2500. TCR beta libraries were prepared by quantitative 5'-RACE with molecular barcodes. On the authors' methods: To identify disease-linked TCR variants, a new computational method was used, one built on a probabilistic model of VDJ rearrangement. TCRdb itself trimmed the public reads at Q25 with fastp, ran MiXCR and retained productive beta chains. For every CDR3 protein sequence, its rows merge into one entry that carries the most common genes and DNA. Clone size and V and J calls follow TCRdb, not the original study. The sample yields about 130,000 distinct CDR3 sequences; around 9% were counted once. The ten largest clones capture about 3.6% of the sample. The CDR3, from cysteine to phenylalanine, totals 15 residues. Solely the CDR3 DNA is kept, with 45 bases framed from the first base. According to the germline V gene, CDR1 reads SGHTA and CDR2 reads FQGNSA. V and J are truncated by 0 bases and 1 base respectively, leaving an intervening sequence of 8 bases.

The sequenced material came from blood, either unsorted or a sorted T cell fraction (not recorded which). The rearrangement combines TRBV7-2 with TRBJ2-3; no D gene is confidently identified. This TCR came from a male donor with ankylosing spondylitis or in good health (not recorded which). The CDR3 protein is CASSLALGRTDTQYF. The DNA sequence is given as TGTGCCAGCAGCTTAGCTCTTGGTCGCACAGATACGCAGTATTTT.